This TCR beta chain was sequenced for a study of control samples from healthy donors and cancer patients. Germline V gives CDR1 SGHNT, CDR2 YYREEE (reference sequence). This CDR3 region has 16 residues. The V end lost 4 bases, the J end lost 6 bases, and 20 bases lay between the germline ends. The table came from immunoSEQ multiplex PCR; TCRdb's copy has only in-frame clones and leaves some out. The sample comprises roughly 200,000 clones, about 91% of which are singletons, and roughly 1.9% rests with the top ten. The chain joins TRBV5-4 to TRBJ2-1; maybe TRBD1 (6 bases). The clonotype comes from a man aged 30 to 39 in good health. The sample comprised blood. The DNA for the CDR3 is TGTGCCAGCAGCATGGGACACCAGACGTCTAGCAATGAGCAGTTCTTC. This translates into CASSMGHQTSSNEQFF.